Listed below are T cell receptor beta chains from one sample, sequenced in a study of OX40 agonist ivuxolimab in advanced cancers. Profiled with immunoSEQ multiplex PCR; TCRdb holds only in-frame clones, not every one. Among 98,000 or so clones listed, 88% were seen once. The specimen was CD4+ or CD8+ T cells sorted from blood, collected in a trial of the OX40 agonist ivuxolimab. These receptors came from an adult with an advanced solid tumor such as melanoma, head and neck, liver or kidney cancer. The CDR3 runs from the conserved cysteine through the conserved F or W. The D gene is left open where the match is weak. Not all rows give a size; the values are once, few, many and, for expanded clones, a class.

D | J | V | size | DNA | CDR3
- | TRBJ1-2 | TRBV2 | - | TGTGCCAGCAGTGAAGTTAATGGCTACACCTTC | CASSEVNGYTF
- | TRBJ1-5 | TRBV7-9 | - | TGTGCCAGCAGCTTAGGGACGGAGGTGCCCCAGCATTTT | CASSLGTEVPQHF
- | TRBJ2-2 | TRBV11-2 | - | TGTGCCAGCAGCTTAACCCTTCGGAGCACCGGGGAGCTGTTTTTT | CASSLTLRSTGELFF
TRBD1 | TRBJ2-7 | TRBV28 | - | TGTGCCAGCTGCTCGGGACAGCCTCCCTACGAGCAGTACTTC | CASCSGQPPYEQYF
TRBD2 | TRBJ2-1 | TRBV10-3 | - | TGTGCCATCAGTGGGGGACTAGCGGACGTCAATGAGCAGTTCTTC | CAISGGLADVNEQFF
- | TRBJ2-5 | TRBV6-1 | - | TGTGCCAGCAGTGAAGCGCGACAGGTCGCCCAAGAGACCCAGTACTTC | CASSEARQVAQETQYF
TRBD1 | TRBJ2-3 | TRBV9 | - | TGTGCCAGCAGCGTTCTAACAACAGGGGGGACAGATACGCAGTATTTT | CASSVLTTGGTDTQYF
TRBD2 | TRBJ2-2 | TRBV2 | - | TGTGCCAGCAGTGAAGGGACTAGCGGGAGCGCCGGGGAGCTGTTTTTT | CASSEGTSGSAGELFF
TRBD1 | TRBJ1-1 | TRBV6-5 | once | TGTGCCAGCAGTTCCCGGACAGGGGGCTCTACTGAAGCTTTCTTT | CASSSRTGGSTEAFF
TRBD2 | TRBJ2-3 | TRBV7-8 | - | TGTGCCAGCAGCTTAGAACGCGGGAGGGGGCTACGCACAGATACGCAGTATTTT | CASSLERGRGLRTDTQYF
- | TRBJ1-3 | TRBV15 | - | TGTGCCACCGCCGAAAGGGGTACAGGAGGAAACACCATATATTTT | CATAERGTGGNTIYF
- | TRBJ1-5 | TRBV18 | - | TGTGCCAGCTCACCAGGTCGTTCAAATCAGCCCCAGCATTTT | CASSPGRSNQPQHF
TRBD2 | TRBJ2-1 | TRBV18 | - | TGTGCCAGCTCACCAATATCTAGCGGGAGGGCCGGTGAGCAGTTCTTC | CASSPISSGRAGEQFF
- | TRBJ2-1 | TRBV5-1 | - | TGCGCCAGCAGCTTGGGTACCGGGGGCTCCTACAATGAGCAGTTCTTC | CASSLGTGGSYNEQFF
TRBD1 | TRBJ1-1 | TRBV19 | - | TGTGCCAGTAGTACCCGGGACAGGGACACTGAAGCTTTCTTT | CASSTRDRDTEAFF
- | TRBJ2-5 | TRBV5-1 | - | TGCGCCAGCAGCTTGGACGGAGAGACCCAGTACTTC | CASSLDGETQYF
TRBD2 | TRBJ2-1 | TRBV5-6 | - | TGTGCCAGCAGCTGGGTCCGGGGGGCGGGAGGCCTCGCCTACAATGAGCAGTTCTTC | CASSWVRGAGGLAYNEQFF
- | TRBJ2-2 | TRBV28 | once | TGTGCCAGCAGATCTACCGGGACGGCGACCGGGGAGCTGTTTTTT | CASRSTGTATGELFF
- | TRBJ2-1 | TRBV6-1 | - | TGTGCCAGCAGTGAAAGGGGAGACAATGAGCAGTTCTTC | CASSERGDNEQFF
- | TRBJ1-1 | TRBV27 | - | TGTGCCAGCAAGACAGGCGAAGGGGGGAAGGCTTTCTTT | CASKTGEGGKAFF
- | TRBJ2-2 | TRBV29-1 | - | TGCAGCGTACTACGACACCCGTTGACCGGGGAGCTGTTTTTT | CSVLRHPLTGELFF
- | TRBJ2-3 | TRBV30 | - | TGTGCCTGGACCCCCCAAATTAGGGATACGCAGTATTTT | CAWTPQIRDTQYF
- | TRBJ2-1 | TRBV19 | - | TGTGCCAGTAGTATGGATAGGGACAATGAGCAGTTCTTC | CASSMDRDNEQFF
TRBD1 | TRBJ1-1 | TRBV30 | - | TGTGCCTGGAGATGGACAGGGGGGAACACTGAAGCTTTCTTT | CAWRWTGGNTEAFF
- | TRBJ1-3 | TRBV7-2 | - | TGTGCCAGCAGCTTTACACAGGGCGGTGGAAACACCATATATTTT | CASSFTQGGGNTIYF
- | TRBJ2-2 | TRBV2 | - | TGTGCCAGCAGGCCGGCGGCGAACACCGGGGAGCTGTTTTTT | CASRPAANTGELFF
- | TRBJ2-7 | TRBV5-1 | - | TGCGCCAGCAGCTTGGAGCCGGGATACGAGCAGTACTTC | CASSLEPGYEQYF
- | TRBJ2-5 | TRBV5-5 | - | TGTGCCAGCAGCTTAGAATATCAGGGATTGGAAGAGACCCAGTACTTC | CASSLEYQGLEETQYF
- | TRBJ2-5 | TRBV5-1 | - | TGCGCCAGCAGCTTGGCCGGTTTAGGGGGAGAGACCCAGTACTTC | CASSLAGLGGETQYF
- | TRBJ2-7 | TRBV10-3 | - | TGTGCCATCAGACAGACCTACGAGCAGTACTTC | CAIRQTYEQYF
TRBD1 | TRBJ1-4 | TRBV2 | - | TGTGCCAGCCTTCCCGGGACAGATAATGAAAAACTGTTTTTT | CASLPGTDNEKLFF
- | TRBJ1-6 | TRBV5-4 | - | TGTGCCAGCAGCTTACAGGCTGATTCACCCCTCCACTTT | CASSLQADSPLHF
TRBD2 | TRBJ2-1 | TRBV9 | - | TGTGCCAGCAGCCTTTCCCCCGGGACTAGCGGGAGCGATGAGCAGTTCTTC | CASSLSPGTSGSDEQFF
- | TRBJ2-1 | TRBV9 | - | TGTGCCAGCAGCGTATTGAGCGGAGGTGAGCAGTTCTTC | CASSVLSGGEQFF
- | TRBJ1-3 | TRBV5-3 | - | TGTGCCAGAAGCTTGGAAGGGCTTAAAAACACCATATATTTT | CARSLEGLKNTIYF
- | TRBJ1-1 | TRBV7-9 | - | TGTGCCAGCAGCTCGCTAGACAGAGAAGCTTTCTTT | CASSSLDREAFF
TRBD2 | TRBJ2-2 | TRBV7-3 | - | TGTGCCAGCAGCCTACTAGCGGGAGTCACCGGGGAGCTGTTTTTT | CASSLLAGVTGELFF
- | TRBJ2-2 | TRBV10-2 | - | TGCGCCACGAGGGGGGCTAGAGGTACCGGGGAGCTGTTTTTT | CATRGARGTGELFF
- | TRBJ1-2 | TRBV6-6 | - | TGTGCCAGCAGCCCCGTAAGTGGGGGGGCGCGTGGCTACACCTTC | CASSPVSGGARGYTF
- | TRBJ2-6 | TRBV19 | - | TGTGCCAGTAGCCCAGGGGTCTCTGGGGCCAACGTCCTGACTTTC | CASSPGVSGANVLTF
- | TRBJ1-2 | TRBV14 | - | TGTGCCAGCAGCCAATACTCCGAGGGAGGGAGTGGCTACACCTTC | CASSQYSEGGSGYTF
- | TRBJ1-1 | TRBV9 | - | TGTGCCAGCAGCGTAGGGCAGGGACCCGTCGACACTGAAGCTTTCTTT | CASSVGQGPVDTEAFF
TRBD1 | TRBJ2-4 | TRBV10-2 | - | TGCGCCAGCAGTGAACAGGGGGACCTATCTCAGTACTTC | CASSEQGDLSQYF
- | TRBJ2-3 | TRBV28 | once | TGTGCCAGCAGTTCTATCACAGATACGCAGTATTTT | CASSSITDTQYF
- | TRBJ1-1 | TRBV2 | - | TGTGCCAGCAAAGGGTACACTGAAGCTTTCTTT | CASKGYTEAFF
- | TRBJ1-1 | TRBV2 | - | TGTGCCAGCAGTGATCGGTGGGACACTGAAGCTTTCTTT | CASSDRWDTEAFF
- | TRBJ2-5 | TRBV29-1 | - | TGCAGCGTCGGCGAGACCCAGTACTTC | CSVGETQYF
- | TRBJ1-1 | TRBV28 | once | TGTGCCAGCACCCTCGACACTGAAGCTTTCTTT | CASTLDTEAFF
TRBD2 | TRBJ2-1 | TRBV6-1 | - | TGTGCCAGCAGTGGGTTTACTAGCGGCTCCTACAATGAGCAGTTCTTC | CASSGFTSGSYNEQFF
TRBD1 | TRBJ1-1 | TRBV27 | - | TGTGCCAGCAGTCGCCGACAGGGGGAAGCTTTCTTT | CASSRRQGEAFF
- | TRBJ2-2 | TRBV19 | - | TGTGCCAGTAGTAAGGGGTACCCGGGCACCGGGGAGCTGTTTTTT | CASSKGYPGTGELFF
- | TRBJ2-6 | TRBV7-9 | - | TGTGCCAGCAGCCCTGGGGCCAACGTCCTGACTTTC | CASSPGANVLTF